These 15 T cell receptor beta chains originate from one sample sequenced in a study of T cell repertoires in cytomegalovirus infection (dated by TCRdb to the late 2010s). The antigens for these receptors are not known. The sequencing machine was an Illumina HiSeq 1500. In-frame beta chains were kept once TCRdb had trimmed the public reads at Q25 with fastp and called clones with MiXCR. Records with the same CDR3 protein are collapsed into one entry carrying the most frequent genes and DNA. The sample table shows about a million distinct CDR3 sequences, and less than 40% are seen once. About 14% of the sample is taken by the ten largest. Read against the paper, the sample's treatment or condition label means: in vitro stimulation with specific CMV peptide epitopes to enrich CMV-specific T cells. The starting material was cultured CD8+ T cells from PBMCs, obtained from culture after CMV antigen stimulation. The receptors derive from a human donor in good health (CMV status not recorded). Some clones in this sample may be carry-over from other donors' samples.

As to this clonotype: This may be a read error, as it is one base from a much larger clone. In nucleotides, the CDR3 is TGTGCCAGCAAAAAACAGGGAGGCAATCAGCCCCAGCATTTT. Its protein product is CASKKQGGNQPQHF. The chain combines TRBV12-3 or TRBV12-4 with TRBJ1-5, with D possibly being TRBD1 (6 bases). Deletions cut 7 bases from V and 2 bases from J, with 12 bases between. The CDR3 extends over 14 amino acids.

The CDR3 loop reads CATLSTGELFF. CDR3 DNA sequence: TGTGCCACCCTTAGTACCGGGGAGCTGTTTTTT. V gene TRBV2 combines with J gene TRBJ2-2, with D uncertain. Trimming took 10 bases from V and 5 from J, leaving 8 bases between them. In germline, CDR1 is SNHLY, CDR2 FYNNEI. The CDR3 contains 11 residues. The variable domain in full, completed from reference TRBV2 and TRBJ2-2, reads EPEVTQTPSHQVTQMGQEVILRCVPISNHLYFYWYRQILGQKVEFLVSFYNNEISEKSEIFDDQFSVERPDGSNFTLKIRSTKLEDSAMYFCATLSTGELFFGEGSRLTVL.

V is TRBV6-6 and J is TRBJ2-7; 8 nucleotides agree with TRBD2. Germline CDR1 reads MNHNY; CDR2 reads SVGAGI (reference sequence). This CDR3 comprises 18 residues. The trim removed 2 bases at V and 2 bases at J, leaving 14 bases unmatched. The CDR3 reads CASSYTSRGAGVPYEQYF. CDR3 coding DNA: TGTGCCAGCAGTTACACCTCGAGGGGAGCGGGGGTACCCTACGAGCAGTACTTC.

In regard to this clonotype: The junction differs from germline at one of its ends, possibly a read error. In nucleotides, the CDR3 is TGTGTCAGCAGCTTAACCCTGGGGGCCAAAAACATTCAGTACTTC. Encoded protein: CVSSLTLGAKNIQYF. This sequence joins TRBV7-6 and TRBJ2-4; D is undetermined. CDR1 and CDR2 (germline): SGHVS, FNYEAQ. This CDR3 has 15 amino acids.

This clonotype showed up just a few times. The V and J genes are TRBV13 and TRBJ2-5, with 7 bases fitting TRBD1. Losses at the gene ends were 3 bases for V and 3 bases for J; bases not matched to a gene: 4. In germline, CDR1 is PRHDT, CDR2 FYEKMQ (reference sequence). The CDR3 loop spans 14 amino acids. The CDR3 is CASSFRQGEETQYF. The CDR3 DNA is TGTGCCAGCAGCTTTCGACAGGGTGAAGAGACCCAGTACTTC.

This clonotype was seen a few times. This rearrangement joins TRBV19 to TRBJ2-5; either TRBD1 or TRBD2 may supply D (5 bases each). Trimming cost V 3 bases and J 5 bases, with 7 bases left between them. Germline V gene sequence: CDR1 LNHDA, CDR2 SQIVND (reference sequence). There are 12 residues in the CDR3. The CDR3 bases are TGTGCCAGTAGTATGGGGGAGGAGACCCAGTACTTC. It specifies CASSMGEETQYF.

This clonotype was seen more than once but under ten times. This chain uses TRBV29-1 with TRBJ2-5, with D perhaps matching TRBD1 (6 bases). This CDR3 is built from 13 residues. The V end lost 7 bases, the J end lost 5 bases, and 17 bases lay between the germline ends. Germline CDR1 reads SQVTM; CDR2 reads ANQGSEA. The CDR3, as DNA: TGCAGCGCCGAACCCCAGGGGACGGAGACCCAGTACTTC. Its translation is CSAEPQGTETQYF.

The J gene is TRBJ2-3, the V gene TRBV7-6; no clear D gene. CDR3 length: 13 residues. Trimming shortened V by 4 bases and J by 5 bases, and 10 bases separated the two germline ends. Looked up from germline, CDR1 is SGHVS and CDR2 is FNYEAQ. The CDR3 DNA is TGTGCCAGCAGCTCCCGGATGGGAGATACGCAGTATTTT. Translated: CASSSRMGDTQYF.

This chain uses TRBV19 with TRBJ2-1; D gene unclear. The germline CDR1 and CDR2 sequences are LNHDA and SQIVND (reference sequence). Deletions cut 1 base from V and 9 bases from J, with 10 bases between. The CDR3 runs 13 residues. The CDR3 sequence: CASSIVSESEQFF. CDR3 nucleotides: TGTGCCAGTAGTATAGTCTCGGAAAGTGAGCAGTTCTTC.

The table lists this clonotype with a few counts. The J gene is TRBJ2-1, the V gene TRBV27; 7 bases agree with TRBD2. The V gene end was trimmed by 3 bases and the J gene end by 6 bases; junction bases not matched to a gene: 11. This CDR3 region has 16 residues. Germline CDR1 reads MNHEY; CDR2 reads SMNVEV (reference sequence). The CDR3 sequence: CASSFSGGTPRNEQFF. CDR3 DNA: TGTGCCAGCAGTTTTTCCGGGGGGACCCCCCGCAATGAGCAGTTCTTC.

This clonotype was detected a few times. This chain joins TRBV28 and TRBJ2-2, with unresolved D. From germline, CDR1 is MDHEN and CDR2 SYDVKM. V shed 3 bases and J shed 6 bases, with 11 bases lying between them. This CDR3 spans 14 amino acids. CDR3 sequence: CASSFVGESGELFF. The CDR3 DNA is TGTGCCAGCAGTTTCGTAGGCGAGTCCGGGGAGCTGTTTTTT.

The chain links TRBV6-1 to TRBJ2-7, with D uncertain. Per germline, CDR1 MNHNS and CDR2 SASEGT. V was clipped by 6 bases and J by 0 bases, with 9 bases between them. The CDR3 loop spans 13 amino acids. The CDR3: CASSSYPSYEQYV. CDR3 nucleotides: TGTGCCAGCAGCTCCTATCCCTCCTACGAGCAGTACGTC.

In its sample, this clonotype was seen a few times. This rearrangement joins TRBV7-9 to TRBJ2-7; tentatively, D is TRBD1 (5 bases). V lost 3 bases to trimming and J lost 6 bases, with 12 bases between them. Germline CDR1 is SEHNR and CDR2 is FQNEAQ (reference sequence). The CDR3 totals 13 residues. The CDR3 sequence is CASSFLGPGEQYF. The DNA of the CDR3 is TGTGCCAGCAGCTTCCTGGGGCCCGGCGAGCAGTACTTC.

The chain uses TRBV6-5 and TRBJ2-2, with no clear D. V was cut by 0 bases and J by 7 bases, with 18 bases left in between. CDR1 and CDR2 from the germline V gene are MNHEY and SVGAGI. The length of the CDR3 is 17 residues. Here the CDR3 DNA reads TGTGCCAGCAGTTACTCGATAACGAGTGGGGTTGGCGGGGAGCTGTTTTTT. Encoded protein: CASSYSITSGVGGELFF.

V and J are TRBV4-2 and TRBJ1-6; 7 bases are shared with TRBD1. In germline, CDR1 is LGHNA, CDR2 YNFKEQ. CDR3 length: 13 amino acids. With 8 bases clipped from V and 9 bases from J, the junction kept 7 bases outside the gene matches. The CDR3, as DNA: TGTGCCAGCCGAGGACAGGCTTTTTCACCCCTCCACTTT. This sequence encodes CASRGQAFSPLHF.